This section outlines one T cell receptor beta chain sequence together with its context. Its antigen is still unknown. An end of the junction differs from the germline gene, which may be a read error. The data are from a study of cytomegalovirus exposure and HLA in healthy donors (dated by TCRdb to 2016 to 2017). Regarding the study in general: An earlier analysis of roughly 570 of the donors reported around 280 Gb of sequence data and 117 million unique TCR beta sequences obtained from about 179 million T cells. An early release covering roughly 600 HLA-typed donors comprised 300 to 350 gigabases of sequencing data and approximately 85 million unique TCR sequences. Donor age, sex, ethnicity and CMV serostatus were collected together with the repertoire data. Genome-wide SNP genotypes for about 55% of the 666 donors were used in a later genetic analysis, which treated that subset as a discovery cohort. Of the approximately 400 genotyped donors, roughly 80% were placed in the genetic ancestry cluster associated with self-reported Caucasian donors. The later analysis used no new phenotypic data to find candidate immune exposures, relying instead on TCR beta sequences and their occurrence across donors. On average, around 240,000 unique TCR beta nucleotide sequences were sequenced per donor among 398 genotyped donors of the cohort, with roughly 19% of those sequences being non-productive. The study profiled the T cell repertoires of hundreds of subjects by immunosequencing and related them to cytomegalovirus serostatus. The study aimed to test whether cataloging public T cell receptors could reveal signatures of past pathogen exposure. An earlier analysis of approximately 580 of the donors used high-throughput TCR beta sequencing to judge whether each TCR beta V gene segment behaved as functional or pseudogenic. To predict cytomegalovirus infection status, the study brought together high-throughput TCR immunosequencing, statistical association of individual TCRs with disease status, and machine learning. The number of typed donors differed by locus: about 620-640 for A, B, C, DRB1 and DQB1; 522 for DQA1; 606 for DPA1; and about 470 for DPB1. To study patterns of TCR occurrence, a later analysis re-analyzed previously published TCR beta repertoires from 700 or so donors and added high-resolution HLA genotyping. Roughly five DR-DQ haplotypes were handled as single units for association and clustering because linkage in the cohort was strong. Every repertoire in the discovery cohort had been generated on one and the same sequencing platform. HLA typing covered class I and class II loci at four-digit resolution. Along with the roughly 610-subject first cohort, a separate validation cohort of over a hundred different subjects was used. Results and caveats for the whole study, not just this receptor: Because the 87-base-pair reads could not distinguish some IMGT-functional V segments, including TRBV6-2 and TRBV6-3, those segments were excluded. Because counts were too low, more than 15 rarely observed V segments, including chromosome 9 orphons, were left out of the earlier analysis of some 640 of the donors. Roughly uniform sequencing depth across donors was assumed in presence/absence analyses, although this assumption may not hold. A later analysis found that TCR association rates varied across HLA loci, with DRB1 alleles showing the most associated TCRs and HLA-C alleles the fewest. A further reported finding was that TCR beta sequences accurately predicted the HLA-A and HLA-B alleles for most subjects in the first cohort. A few of the identified cytomegalovirus-associated TCR beta chains were confirmed in vitro to be specific for cytomegalovirus antigens. A cluster of highly shared sequence variants was judged likely to represent a technical artifact of the sequencing pipeline. The authors suggested that the approach could potentially be generalized to other disease states and immunological phenotypes. This cohort had only TCR beta chains sequenced, and the lack of alpha or paired-chain data limited which features could be detected. While some public TCRs were present in many individuals, most TCR sequences turned up only very rarely across donors. Cytomegalovirus status was reported to be diagnosed by the classifier with high specificity and sensitivity in both the original and validation cohorts. A total of roughly 160 TCR beta chains were listed by the study as associated with cytomegalovirus. A later analysis found that most CMV-associated TCR beta chains appeared HLA-restricted, with HLA associations seemingly driven largely by CMV exposure. Linkage disequilibrium might explain the correlated functional status among segregating V segments, but an unknown experimental factor could not be ruled out. HLA typing was unavailable for some donors at each locus, so association tests used only the typed subset. When HLA alleles, especially DR and DQ, strongly co-occurred, attributing TCR associations to individual alleles was difficult. A later genetic analysis associated a missense DCLRE1C variant with V-gene and J-gene trimming of TCR beta chains, and an independent cohort replicated the association. A later analysis associated 16,951 TCR beta sequences with specific HLA alleles at a false discovery rate of 0.05. In a later analysis, several top co-occurrence clusters were reported to appear linked to parvovirus B19, influenza, CMV and Epstein-Barr virus. CMV serostatus was the only immune exposure information available for the cohort. A later analysis found that HLA-associated TCR beta chains were more clonally expanded and had lower generation probabilities than equally common non-associated chains. An earlier analysis of around 500 of the donors showed that most TCR beta V segments appeared in productive rearrangements either about 87% or about 30% of the time, which broadly matched IMGT annotations. Compared with the 666-donor mean, donors in an Asian-associated ancestry cluster had fewer N-insertions in productive TCRs, according to a later genetic analysis.

In total, just over 650 healthy bone marrow donors made up the cohort. Cohort members were all nominally healthy when sampled, although unrecorded immune exposures were likely present. The donor was CMV seronegative and belonged to the group of 350 or so seronegative cohort members. A peripheral blood sample was collected from each donor, and TCR beta sequencing was performed on peripheral blood mononuclear cells. Genomic DNA was extracted from the blood cell samples with the Qiagen DNeasy Blood Extraction Kit. Libraries were built with the immunoSEQ multiplex PCR assay. The multiplex PCR relied on a mix of 60 forward primers for TCR Vbeta segments and 13 reverse primers for TCR Jbeta segments. A multiplex PCR assay on genomic DNA amplified the CDR3 region of rearranged TCR beta genes. On the Illumina HiSeq System, the amplified TCR beta libraries were sequenced as 87-base-pair reads. Turning to the authors' computational methods: Across the 670 or so repertoires, a later analysis counted tens of millions of unique TCR beta chains, 8.5 million to 12 million of which were shared by at least two donors. Raw reads were error-corrected and collapsed into unique sequences with a nearest-neighbor algorithm that merged closely related sequences to remove PCR and sequencing errors. Alignment of CDR3 sequences to IMGT reference sequences was used to assign V, D and J gene segments. For a sequence to be retained, a match of at least six nucleotides was required to both a V gene segment and a J gene segment. Rearrangements were called productive when the CDR3 lacked stop codons and stayed in frame with V and J; all others were non-productive. CDR3 was defined by IMGT convention, running from the second conserved V-encoded cysteine to the conserved J-encoded phenylalanine. Sequences without an unambiguous match to a single V gene segment were excluded from the earlier analysis of approximately 560 of the donors. In an earlier analysis of approximately 610 of the donors, V segments were called functional above 56.7% productive rearrangements and were called segregating when the between-donor standard deviation exceeded 5%. A statistical classification framework was developed to diagnose cytomegalovirus status using the catalog of TCR beta chain sequences. V and J gene assignment, in a later analysis, came from comparing TCR nucleotide sequences with IMGT/GENE-DB human TR gene sequences. A later analysis assigned CDR3 sequences and most-parsimonious VDJ recombination scenarios with the TCRdist pipeline. In a later analysis, every TCR beta chain was defined by the combination of its CDR3 amino acid sequence and its V-gene family, and reads without a unique V-gene family were dropped. In a later analysis, around 600 highly shared, low-generation-probability nucleotide sequences were removed to address suspected cross-contamination and a sequencing artifact. For each public chain, a later analysis derived a clonal expansion index from normalized ranks of inferred template counts within each repertoire. Generation probabilities in a later analysis came from a VDJ recombination model fitted to out-of-frame rearrangements, and those results were checked against IGoR. In a later analysis, TCR-TCR, TCR-HLA and TCR-CMV co-occurrence was scored with hypergeometric tests, and a repertoire-size bias correction was applied to TCR pairs. In a later analysis, false discovery rates were estimated by permuting HLA or CMV assignments 20 times. In a later analysis, co-occurring TCRs were grouped using DBSCAN, and TCRdist sequence similarity was added for clustering within HLA-allele-positive subsets. Repertoires with fewer than 30,000 or more than 120,000 public chains, plus five repertoires with anomalous nucleotide sharing, were excluded from co-occurrence clustering. Not all clones reach the TCRdb copy of this immuneACCESS table, which keeps in-frame sequences only. Checked studies attribute under half of the gap to unresolved V genes and leave the rest unexplained. V and J calls and clone size are as listed in that table; D and trimming were resolved from the DNA. The sample has some 200,000 clones on record, 60% to 80% of them singletons. The ten largest clonotypes hold roughly 2% of the sample.

CDR1 SSHAT and CDR2 FNYEAQ are derived from the germline V gene (reference sequence). Reading from cysteine to phenylalanine, the CDR3 counts 16 amino acids. Just CDR3 DNA is preserved here, 48 bases in frame from base 1. The rearranged segments are TRBV7-7 and TRBJ2-3, with TRBD1 tentatively as D gene (6 bases match). The receptor comes from a man aged 18-30 years in good health and CMV-seronegative. The sequenced sample was PBMCs. The DNA sequence is as follows: TGTGCTAGCAGCTTAGGGACACAGCCTCCCACAGATACGCAGTATTTT. Its protein product is CASSLGTQPPTDTQYF.